In its sample, the clone carrying this T cell receptor beta chain was seen once. No antigen is known for it. The data were produced by immunoSEQ multiplex PCR, yet TCRdb's version contains in-frame clones alone and is incomplete. In the table there are around 130,000 clones, roughly 92% of which are singletons. This entry belongs to a study of T cell responses to AZD1222 COVID-19 vaccine. General study results and limits: Repertoire collection took place solely once the T cell response had peaked. Close to half of all spike-specific TCRs reportedly target regions of the variants that are unmutated. Seropositive at baseline were only a handful of AZD1222 recipients.

The germline V gene encodes CDR1 SEHNR and CDR2 FQNEAQ (reference sequence). This CDR3 is built from 12 residues. The V gene lost 2 bases and the J gene lost 6 bases, with 8 bases spanning the gap. This receptor was identified in an adult in good health. This chain uses TRBV7-9 with TRBJ2-7; weak D call: TRBD2 (5 bases). The source was peripheral blood, collected on day 0 of AZD1222 vaccination. CDR3 sequence reads: CASSLSGFEQYF. CDR3 coding DNA: TGTGCCAGCAGCTTATCGGGGTTCGAGCAGTACTTC.